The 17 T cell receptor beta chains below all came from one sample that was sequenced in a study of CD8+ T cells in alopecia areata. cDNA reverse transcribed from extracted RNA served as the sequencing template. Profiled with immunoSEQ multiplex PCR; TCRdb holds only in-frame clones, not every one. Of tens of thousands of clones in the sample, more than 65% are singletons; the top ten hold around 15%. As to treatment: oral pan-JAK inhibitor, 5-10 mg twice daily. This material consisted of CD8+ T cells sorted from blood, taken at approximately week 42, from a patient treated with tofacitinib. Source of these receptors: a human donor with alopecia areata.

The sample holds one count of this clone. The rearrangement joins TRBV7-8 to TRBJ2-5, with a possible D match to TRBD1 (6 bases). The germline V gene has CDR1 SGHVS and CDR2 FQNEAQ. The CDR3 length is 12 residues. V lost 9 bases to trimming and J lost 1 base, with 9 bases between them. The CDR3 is CASRTAQETQYF. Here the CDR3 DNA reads TGTGCCAGTCGGACAGCCCAAGAGACCCAGTACTTC.

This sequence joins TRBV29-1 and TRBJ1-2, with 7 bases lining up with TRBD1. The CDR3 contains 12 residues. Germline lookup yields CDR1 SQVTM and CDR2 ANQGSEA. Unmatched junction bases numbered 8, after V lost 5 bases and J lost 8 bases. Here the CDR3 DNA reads TGCAGCGTTAAGGACAGGTTATACGGCTACACCTTC. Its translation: CSVKDRLYGYTF.

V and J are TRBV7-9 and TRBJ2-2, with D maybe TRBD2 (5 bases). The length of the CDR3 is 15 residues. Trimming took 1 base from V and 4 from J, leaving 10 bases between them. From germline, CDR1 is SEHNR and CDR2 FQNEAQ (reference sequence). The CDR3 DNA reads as TGTGCCAGCAGCTTAGTACGGACTGTCACCGGGGAGCTGTTTTTT. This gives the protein CASSLVRTVTGELFF.

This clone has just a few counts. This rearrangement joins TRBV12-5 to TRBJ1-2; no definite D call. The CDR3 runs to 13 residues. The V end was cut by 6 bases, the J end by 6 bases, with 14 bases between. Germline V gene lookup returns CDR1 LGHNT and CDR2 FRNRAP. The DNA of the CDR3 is TGTGCTAGTGGCCACCCAAGGACGGATGGCTACACCTTC. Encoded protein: CASGHPRTDGYTF. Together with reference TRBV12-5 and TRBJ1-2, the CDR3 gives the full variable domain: DARVTQTPRHKVTEMGQEVTMRCQPILGHNTVFWYRQTMMQGLELLAYFRNRAPLDDSGMPKDRFSAEMPDATLATLKIQPSEPRDSAVYFCASGHPRTDGYTFGSGTRLTVV.

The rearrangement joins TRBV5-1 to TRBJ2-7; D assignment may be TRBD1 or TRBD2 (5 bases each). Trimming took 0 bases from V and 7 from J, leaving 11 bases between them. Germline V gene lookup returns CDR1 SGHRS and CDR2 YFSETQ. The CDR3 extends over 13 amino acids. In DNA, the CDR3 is TGCGCCAGCAGCTTGGGAGGGGCTGGTGAGCAGTACTTC. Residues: CASSLGGAGEQYF.

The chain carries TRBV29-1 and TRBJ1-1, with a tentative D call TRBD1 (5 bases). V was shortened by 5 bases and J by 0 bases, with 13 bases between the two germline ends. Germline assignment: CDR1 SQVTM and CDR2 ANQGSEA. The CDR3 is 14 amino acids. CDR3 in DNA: TGCAGCGTTTTAGCCGGGGACCTGAACACTGAAGCTTTCTTT. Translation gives CSVLAGDLNTEAFF.

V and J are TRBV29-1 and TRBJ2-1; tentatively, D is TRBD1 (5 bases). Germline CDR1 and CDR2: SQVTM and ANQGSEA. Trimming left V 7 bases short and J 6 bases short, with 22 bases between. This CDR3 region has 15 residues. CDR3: CSAQWGGFGGNEQFF. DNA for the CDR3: TGCAGCGCCCAATGGGGCGGCTTCGGTGGCAATGAGCAGTTCTTC.

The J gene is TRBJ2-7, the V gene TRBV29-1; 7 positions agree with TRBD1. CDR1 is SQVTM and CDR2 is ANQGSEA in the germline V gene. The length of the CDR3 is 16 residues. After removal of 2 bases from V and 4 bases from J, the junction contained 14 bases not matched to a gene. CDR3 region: CSVEKITQGEGYEQYF. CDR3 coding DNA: TGCAGCGTTGAAAAAATTACGCAGGGGGAAGGTTACGAGCAGTACTTC.

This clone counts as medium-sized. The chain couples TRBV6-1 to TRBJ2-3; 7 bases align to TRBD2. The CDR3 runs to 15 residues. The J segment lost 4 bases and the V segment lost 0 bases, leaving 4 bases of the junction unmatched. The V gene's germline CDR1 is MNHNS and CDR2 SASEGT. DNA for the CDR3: TGTGCCAGCAGTGAAGCGGGGGGAGGGGCAGATACGCAGTATTTT. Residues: CASSEAGGGADTQYF.

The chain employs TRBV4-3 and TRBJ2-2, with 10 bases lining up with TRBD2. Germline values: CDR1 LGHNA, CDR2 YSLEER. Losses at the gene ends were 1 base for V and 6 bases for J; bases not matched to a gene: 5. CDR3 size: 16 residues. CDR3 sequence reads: CASSQALAGVSGELFF. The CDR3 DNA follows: TGCGCCAGCAGCCAAGCTCTAGCGGGGGTTTCCGGGGAGCTGTTTTTT.

Written as DNA, the CDR3 is TGTGCCGGAGGGGGGGGAGTAAATCAGCCCCAGCATTTT. Protein: CAGGGGVNQPQHF. The genes are TRBV2 and TRBJ1-5; D is perhaps TRBD1 (6 bases). Trimming took 11 bases from V and 4 from J, leaving 15 bases between them. The CDR3 covers 13 residues. The germline V gene has CDR1 SNHLY and CDR2 FYNNEI.

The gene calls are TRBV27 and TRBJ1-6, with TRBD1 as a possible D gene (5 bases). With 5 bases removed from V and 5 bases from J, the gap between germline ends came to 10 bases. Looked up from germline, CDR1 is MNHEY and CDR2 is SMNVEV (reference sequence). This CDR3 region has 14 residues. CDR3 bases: TGTGCCAGCAGTACCGGGGCTGATAATTCACCCCTCCACTTT. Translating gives CASSTGADNSPLHF.

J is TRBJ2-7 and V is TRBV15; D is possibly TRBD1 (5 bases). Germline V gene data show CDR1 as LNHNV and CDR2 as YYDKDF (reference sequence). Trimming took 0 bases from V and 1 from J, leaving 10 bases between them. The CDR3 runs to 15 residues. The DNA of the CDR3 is TGTGCCACCAGCAGAGATATAGGGGCATCCTACGAGCAGTACTTC. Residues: CATSRDIGASYEQYF.

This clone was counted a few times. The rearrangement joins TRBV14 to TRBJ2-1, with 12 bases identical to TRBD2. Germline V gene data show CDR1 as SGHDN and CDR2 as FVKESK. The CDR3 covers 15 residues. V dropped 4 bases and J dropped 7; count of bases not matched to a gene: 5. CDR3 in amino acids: CASSPLAGGENEQFF. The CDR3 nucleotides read TGTGCCAGCAGCCCGCTAGCGGGGGGGGAGAATGAGCAGTTCTTC.

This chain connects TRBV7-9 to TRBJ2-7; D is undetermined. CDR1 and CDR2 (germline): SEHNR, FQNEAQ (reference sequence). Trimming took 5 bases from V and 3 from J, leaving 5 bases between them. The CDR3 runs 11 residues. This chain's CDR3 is CASSSLYEQYF. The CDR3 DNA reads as TGTGCCAGCAGCAGCCTCTACGAGCAGTACTTC. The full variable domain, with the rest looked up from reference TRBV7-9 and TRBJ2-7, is DTGVSQNPRHKITKRGQNVTFRCDPISEHNRLYWYRQTLGQGPEFLTYFQNEAQLEKSRLLSDRFSAERPKGSFSTLEIQRTEQGDSAMYLCASSSLYEQYFGPGTRLTVT.

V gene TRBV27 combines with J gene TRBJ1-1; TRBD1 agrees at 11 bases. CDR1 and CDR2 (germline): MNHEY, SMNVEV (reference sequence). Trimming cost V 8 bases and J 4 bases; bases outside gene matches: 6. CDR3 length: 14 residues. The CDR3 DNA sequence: TGTGCCAGCTCTACCGGGACAGGGGGCACTGAAGCTTTCTTT. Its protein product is CASSTGTGGTEAFF.

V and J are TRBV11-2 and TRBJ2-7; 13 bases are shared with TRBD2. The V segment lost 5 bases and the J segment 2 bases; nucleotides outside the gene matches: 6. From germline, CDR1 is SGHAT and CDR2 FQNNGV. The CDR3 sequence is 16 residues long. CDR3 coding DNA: TGTGCCAGCAGCCCACGGACTAGCGGGGGCACCTACGAGCAGTACTTC. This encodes CASSPRTSGGTYEQYF.